The source of this T cell receptor (beta chain) is a study of T cell clones after liver transplantation. The length of the CDR3 is 13 residues. Germline V CDR1 and CDR2: SGHTA, FQGTGA. The V gene end was trimmed by 2 bases and the J gene end by 15 bases; junction bases not matched to a gene: 7. The method was immunoSEQ multiplex PCR; TCRdb's version includes in-frame clones alone and lacks a portion of them. This repertoire shows about 99,000 clones, about 80% found once; its top ten account for approximately 2.9%. The chain has TRBV7-3 and TRBJ2-1; 10 bases agree with TRBD1. This sample comprised CD4+ T cells from blood, obtained approximately 50 months after liver transplant. The TCR sequence derives from a human patient who received a liver transplant. Some T cells may be the graft donor's. The DNA of the CDR3 is TGTGCCAGCAGCTTAGGGGGTGGGACAGGGGTGTTCTTC. Protein product: CASSLGGGTGVFF.